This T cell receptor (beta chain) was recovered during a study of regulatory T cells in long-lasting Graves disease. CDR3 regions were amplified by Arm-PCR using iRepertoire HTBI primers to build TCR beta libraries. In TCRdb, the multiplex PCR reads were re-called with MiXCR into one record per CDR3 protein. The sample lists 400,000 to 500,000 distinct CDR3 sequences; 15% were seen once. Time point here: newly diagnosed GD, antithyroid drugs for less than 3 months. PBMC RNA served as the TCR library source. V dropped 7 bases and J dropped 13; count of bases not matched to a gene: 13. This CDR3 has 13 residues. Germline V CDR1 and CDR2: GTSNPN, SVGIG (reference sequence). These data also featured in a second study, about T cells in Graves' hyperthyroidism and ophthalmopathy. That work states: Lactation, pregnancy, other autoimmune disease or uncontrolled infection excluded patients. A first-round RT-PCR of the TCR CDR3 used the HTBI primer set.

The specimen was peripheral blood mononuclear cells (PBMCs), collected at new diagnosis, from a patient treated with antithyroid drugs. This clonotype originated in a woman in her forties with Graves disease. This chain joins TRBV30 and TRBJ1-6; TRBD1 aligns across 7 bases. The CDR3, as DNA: TGTGCCTCAAGGACAGGTCTCCTCCCCCCCCTCCACTTT. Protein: CASRTGLLPPLHF.